The entry below gives a single T cell receptor (beta chain) sequence along with its context. One end of the junction is discordant with germline, which a read error may explain. The sample belongs to a study of cytomegalovirus exposure and HLA in healthy donors. The CDR3 is made up of 14 amino acids. Germline V CDR1 and CDR2: SGDLS, YYNGEE. PCR primers comprised 60 Vbeta and 13 Jbeta primers. The table came from immunoSEQ multiplex PCR; TCRdb's copy has only in-frame clones and leaves some out. The data contain approximately 150,000 clones, about 80% of them singletons. The chain recombines TRBV9 with TRBJ2-3; D possibly corresponds to TRBD1 (5 bases). The receptor's source is a woman aged 40 to 50 in good health and CMV-seronegative. The specimen sequenced was PBMCs. Written as DNA, the CDR3 is TGTGCCAGCAACGTAAGGGGTTTTTCAGATACGCAGTATTTT. Protein product: CASNVRGFSDTQYF.